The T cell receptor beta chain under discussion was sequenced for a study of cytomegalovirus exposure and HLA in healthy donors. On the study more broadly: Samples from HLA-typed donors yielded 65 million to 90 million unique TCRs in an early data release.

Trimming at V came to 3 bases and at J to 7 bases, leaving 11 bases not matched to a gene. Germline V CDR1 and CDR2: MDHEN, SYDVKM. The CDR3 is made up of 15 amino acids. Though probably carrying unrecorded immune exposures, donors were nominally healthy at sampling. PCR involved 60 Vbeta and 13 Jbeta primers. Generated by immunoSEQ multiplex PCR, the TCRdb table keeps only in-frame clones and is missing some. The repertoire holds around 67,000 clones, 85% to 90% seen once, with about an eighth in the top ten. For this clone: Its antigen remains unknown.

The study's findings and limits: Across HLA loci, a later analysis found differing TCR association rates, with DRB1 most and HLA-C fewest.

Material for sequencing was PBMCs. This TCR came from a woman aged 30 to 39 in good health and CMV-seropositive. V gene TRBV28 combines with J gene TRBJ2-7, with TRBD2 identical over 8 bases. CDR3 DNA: TGTGCCAGCAGTTTTGTTAGCGGGAATTTCGTGGAGCAGTACTTC. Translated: CASSFVSGNFVEQYF.